This T cell receptor (beta chain) was sequenced in a study of human T cells and chemical hapten exposure. This clonotype has a count of ten or more. Germline-derived CDR1 and CDR2 are SNHLY and FYNNEI. V was pared by 3 bases and J by 5 bases, with 4 bases of the junction left unmatched. This CDR3 is built from 14 residues. Sample time point: patch test 2, 6 weeks after DPC sensitization. The sample's treatment: therapeutic diphenylcyclopropenone sensitization with weekly scalp DPC. A single record per CDR3 protein comes from TCRdb applying MiXCR to the RACE reads. The data hold roughly 69,000 distinct CDR3 sequences, with 9% to 12% observed a single time.

This sequence joins TRBV2 and TRBJ2-5; 9 bases are shared with TRBD2. The sample was whole blood, taken in connection with sensitization to the hapten diphenylcyclopropenone (DPC). This receptor was obtained from a woman aged 50 to 60 with alopecia areata. Some clones in this sample may be carry-over from other donors' samples. In nucleotides, the CDR3 is TGTGCCAGCAGTGAGGTAGCGGGAGTTGAGACCCAGTACTTC. Translated: CASSEVAGVETQYF.